This paragraph reports one T cell receptor (beta chain). Its target is not known. These data are taken from a study of cytomegalovirus exposure and HLA in healthy donors. Whole-study results and caveats: Most subjects' HLA-A and HLA-B alleles were reportedly predicted from TCR beta sequences.

The CDR3 contains 12 residues. From germline, CDR1 is SNHLY and CDR2 FYNNEI. Trimming took off 6 bases at V and 7 bases at J, with 9 bases between the two ends. PCR involved 60 Vbeta and 13 Jbeta primers. The assay was immunoSEQ multiplex PCR, and TCRdb's table has in-frame clones only and misses some. The sample lists over 200,000 clones; around 80% were seen once. Material: PBMCs. This clonotype originated in a middle-aged woman in good health and CMV-seronegative. The rearrangement joins TRBV2 to TRBJ2-2, with no clear D. CDR3 sequence (DNA): TGTGCCAGCAGCCTCTCCAGCGGGGAGCTGTTTTTT. It is translated as CASSLSSGELFF.